The source of this T cell receptor beta chain is a study of OX40 agonist ivuxolimab in advanced cancers. In the study overall: Ivuxolimab was an agonistic, fully human IgG2 monoclonal antibody directed against OX40 (CD134), a costimulatory receptor. Partial responses occurred in three dose-escalation patients, of whom one had hepatocellular carcinoma and two had cutaneous melanoma. Prior anti-PD-1, anti-PD-L1 or anti-CTLA-4 therapy was permitted, and checkpoint inhibitors had been received by about 44% of dose-escalation patients. In the dose-escalation cohort, 65% to 85% of patients were male, and the mean age was 60 years with a range of roughly 20 to 85. The paper describes the monotherapy dose-escalation part (N ≈ 51 patients) of the phase I trial of ivuxolimab. Intravenous ivuxolimab was administered to patients every 2 weeks at six dose levels: 0.01, 0.1, 0.3, 1.5, 3 and 10 mg/kg. Peripheral TCRbeta sequencing was intended to test whether TCR sequence diversity was altered and clonal T-cell expansion was caused by ivuxolimab. Of the 50 to 55 patients in dose escalation, approximately 20 had hepatocellular carcinoma, some 15 had melanoma, 9 had renal cell carcinoma and 9 had head and neck cancer. The paper as a whole reports these results and caveats: Low levels of normalized T-cell clonal expansion were also seen in some nonresponding patients. After ivuxolimab, expanded clones were on average more numerous among CD8+ T cells than among CD4+ T cells. Which antigens the clonally expanded peripheral T cells were specific for was not determined. Clonal expansion of both CD4+ and CD8+ blood T cells was observed from baseline to week 6 at doses 0.1 to 3.0 mg/kg. Partial responders in the 0.1-3.0 mg/kg groups had among the lowest normalized peripheral clonal expansion, especially among CD8+ T cells.

Patients with a history of autoimmune disease or receiving systemic immunosuppression were excluded from the trial. In every dose cohort, peripheral blood was drawn for TCR sequencing at baseline, cycle 4 day 1, and cycle 7 day 1. Samples came from an open-label, multicenter, first-in-human phase I dose-escalation trial of ivuxolimab. The trial enrolled adults with locally advanced or metastatic head and neck squamous cell, hepatocellular, melanoma or renal cell carcinoma. CD4+ and CD8+ T cells were sorted separately from peripheral blood before TCR sequencing. For sequencing of the TCRbeta CDR3 region, genomic DNA was extracted from the sorted cells. TCRbeta CDR3 regions were sequenced using the immunoSEQ Assay. Not all clones reach the TCRdb copy of this immuneACCESS table, which keeps in-frame sequences only. Checked studies attribute under half of the gap to unresolved V genes and leave the rest unexplained. In all, the sample holds about 71,000 clones, and roughly nine tenths of those were seen once. The ten largest clones take up roughly 15% of the sample.

As regards this clone: Its antigen is unknown. No base qualities exist here, and no much larger clone lies one base off it.

The sample was CD4+ or CD8+ T cells sorted from blood, taken in a trial of the OX40 agonist ivuxolimab. The TCR sequence derives from an adult with an advanced solid tumor such as melanoma, head and neck, liver or kidney cancer.

The base sequence is TGTGCCAGCGCCCCAGGGGGCTGGAGCAATCAGCCCCAGCATTTT. It translates as CASAPGGWSNQPQHF. The chain couples TRBV19 to TRBJ1-5, and 8 junction bases match TRBD1. For this chain, trimming is 9 bases at the V end and 1 base at the J end, and the number of junction bases without a gene match is 8. Measured from the cysteine to the phenylalanine, the CDR3 is 15 residues long. The kept DNA is CDR3 alone, 45 bases in frame from the first base. From a lookup of the germline V gene (reference sequence), CDR1 and CDR2 are LNHDA and SQIVND.